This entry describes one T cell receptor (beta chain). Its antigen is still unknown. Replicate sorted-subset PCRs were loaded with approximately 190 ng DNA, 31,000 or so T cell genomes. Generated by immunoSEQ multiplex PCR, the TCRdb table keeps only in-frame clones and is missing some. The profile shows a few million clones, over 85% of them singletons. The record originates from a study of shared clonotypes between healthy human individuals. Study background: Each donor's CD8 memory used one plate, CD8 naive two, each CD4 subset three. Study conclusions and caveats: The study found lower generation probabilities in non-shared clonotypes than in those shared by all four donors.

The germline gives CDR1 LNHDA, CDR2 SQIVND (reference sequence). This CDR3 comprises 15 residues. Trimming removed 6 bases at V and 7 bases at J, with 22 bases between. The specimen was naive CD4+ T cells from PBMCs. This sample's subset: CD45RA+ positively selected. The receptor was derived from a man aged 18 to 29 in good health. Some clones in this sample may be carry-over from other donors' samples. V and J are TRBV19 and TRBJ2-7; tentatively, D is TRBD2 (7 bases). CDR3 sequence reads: CASSTWGGLGSEQYF. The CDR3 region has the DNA TGTGCCAGTAGCACCTGGGGGGGCCTGGGGTCGGAGCAGTACTTC.